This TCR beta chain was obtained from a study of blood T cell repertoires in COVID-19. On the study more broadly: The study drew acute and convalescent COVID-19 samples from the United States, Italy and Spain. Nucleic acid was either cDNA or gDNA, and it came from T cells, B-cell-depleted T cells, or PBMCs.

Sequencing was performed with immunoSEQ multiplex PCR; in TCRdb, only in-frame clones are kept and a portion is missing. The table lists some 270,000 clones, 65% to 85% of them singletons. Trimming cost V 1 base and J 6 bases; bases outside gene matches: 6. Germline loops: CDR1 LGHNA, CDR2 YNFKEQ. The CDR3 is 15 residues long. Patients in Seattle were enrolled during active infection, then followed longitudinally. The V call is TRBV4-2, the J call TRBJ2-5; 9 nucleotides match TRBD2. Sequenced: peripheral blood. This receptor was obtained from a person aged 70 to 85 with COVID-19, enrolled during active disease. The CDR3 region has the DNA TGTGCCAGCAGCCAAGCGGGCGGGGGGGGTCAGACCCAGTACTTC. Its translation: CASSQAGGGGQTQYF.